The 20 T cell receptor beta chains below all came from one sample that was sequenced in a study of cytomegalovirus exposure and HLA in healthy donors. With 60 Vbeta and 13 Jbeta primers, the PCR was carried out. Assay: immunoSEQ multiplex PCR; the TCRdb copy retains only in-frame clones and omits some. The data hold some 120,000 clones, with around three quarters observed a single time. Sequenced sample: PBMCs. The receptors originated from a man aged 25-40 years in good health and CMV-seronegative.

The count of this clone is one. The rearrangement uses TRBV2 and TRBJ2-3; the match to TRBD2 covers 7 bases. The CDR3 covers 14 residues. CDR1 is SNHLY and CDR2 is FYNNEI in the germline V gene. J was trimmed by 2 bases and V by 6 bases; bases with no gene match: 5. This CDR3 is CASSDSGFTDTQYF. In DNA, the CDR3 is TGTGCCAGCAGCGATAGCGGGTTCACAGATACGCAGTATTTT.

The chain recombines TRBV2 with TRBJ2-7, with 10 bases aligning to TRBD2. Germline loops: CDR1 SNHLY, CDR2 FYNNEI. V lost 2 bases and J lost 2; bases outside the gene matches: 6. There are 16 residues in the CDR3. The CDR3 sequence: CASSEPSGSPAYEQYF. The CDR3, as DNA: TGTGCCAGCAGTGAACCTAGCGGGAGCCCGGCCTACGAGCAGTACTTC.

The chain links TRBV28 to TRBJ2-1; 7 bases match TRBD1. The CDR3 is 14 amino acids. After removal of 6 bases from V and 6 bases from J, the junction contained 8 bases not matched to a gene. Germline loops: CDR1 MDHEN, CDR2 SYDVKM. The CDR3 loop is CASSISDRSNEQFF. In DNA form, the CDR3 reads TGTGCCAGCAGCATATCGGACAGGTCCAATGAGCAGTTCTTC.

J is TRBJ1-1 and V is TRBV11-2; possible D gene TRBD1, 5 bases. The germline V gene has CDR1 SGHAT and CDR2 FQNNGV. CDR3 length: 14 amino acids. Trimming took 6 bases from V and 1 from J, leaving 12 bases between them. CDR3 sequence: CASRPQGQNTEAFF. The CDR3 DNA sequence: TGTGCCAGCAGGCCCCAGGGCCAGAACACTGAAGCTTTCTTT.

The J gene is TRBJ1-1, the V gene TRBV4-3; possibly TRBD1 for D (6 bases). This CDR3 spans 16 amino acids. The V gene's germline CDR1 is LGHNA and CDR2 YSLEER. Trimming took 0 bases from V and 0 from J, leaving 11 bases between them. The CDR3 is CASSQDPGAMNTEAFF. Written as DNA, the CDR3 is TGCGCCAGCAGCCAAGATCCAGGGGCGATGAACACTGAAGCTTTCTTT.

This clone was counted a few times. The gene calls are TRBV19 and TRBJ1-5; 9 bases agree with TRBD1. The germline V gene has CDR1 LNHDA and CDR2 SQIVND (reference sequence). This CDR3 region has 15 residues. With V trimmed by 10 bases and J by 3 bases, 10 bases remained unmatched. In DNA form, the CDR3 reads TGTGCCACAAGGAAGGACAGGGGTTCCAATCAGCCCCAGCATTTT. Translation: CATRKDRGSNQPQHF.

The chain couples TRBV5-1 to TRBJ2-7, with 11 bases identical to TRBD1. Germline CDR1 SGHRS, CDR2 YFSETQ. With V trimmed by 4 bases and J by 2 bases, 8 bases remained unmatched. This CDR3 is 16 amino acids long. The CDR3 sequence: CASSAPGTGGTYEQYF. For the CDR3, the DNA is TGCGCCAGCAGCGCACCCGGGACAGGGGGTACCTACGAGCAGTACTTC.

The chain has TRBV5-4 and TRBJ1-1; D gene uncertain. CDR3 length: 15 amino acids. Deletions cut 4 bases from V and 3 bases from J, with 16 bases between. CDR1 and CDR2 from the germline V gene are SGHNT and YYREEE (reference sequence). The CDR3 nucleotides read TGTGCCAGCAGCCCGGGGTTGCTACGGGACACTGAAGCTTTCTTT. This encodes CASSPGLLRDTEAFF.

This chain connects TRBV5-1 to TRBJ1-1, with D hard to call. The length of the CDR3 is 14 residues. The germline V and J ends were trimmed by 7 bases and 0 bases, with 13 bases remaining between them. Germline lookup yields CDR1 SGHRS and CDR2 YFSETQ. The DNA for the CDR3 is TGCGCCAGCGCGGTTGGCGGATTGAACACTGAAGCTTTCTTT. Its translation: CASAVGGLNTEAFF.

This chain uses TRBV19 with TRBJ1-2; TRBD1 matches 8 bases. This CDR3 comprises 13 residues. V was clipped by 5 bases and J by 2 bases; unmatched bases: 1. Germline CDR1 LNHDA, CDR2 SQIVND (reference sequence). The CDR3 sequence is CASSRTGNYGYTF. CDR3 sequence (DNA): TGTGCCAGTAGTCGGACAGGGAACTATGGCTACACCTTC.

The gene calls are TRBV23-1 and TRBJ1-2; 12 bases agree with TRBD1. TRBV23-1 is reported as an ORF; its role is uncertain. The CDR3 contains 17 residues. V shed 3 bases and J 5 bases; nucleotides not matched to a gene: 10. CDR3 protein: CASSHTWDRGRTYGYTF. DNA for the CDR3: TGCGCCAGCAGTCATACCTGGGACAGGGGGCGTACTTATGGCTACACCTTC.

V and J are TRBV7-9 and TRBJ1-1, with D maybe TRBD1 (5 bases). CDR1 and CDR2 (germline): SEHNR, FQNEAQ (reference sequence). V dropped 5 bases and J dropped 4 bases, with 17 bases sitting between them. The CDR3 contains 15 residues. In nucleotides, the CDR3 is TGTGCCAGCAGCCCGCGGGGCAGATTTTCCACTGAAGCTTTCTTT. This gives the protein CASSPRGRFSTEAFF.

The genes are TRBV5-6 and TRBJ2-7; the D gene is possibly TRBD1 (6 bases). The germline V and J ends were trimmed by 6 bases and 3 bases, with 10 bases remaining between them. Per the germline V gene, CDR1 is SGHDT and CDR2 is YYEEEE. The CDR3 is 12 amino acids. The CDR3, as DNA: TGTGCCAGCAAGTCACAGGGCTACGAGCAGTACTTC. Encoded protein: CASKSQGYEQYF.

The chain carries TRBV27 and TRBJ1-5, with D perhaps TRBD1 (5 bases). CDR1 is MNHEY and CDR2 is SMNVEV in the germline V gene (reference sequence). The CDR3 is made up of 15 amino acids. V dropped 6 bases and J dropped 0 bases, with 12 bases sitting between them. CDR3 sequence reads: CASSLGGLSNQPQHF. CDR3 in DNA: TGTGCCAGCAGCCTCGGGGGACTTAGCAATCAGCCCCAGCATTTT.

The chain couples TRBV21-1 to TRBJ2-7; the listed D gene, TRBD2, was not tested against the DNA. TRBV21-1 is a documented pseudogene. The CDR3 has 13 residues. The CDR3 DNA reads TGTGCCAGCAGCAAAGCCTCCCCGTACGAGCAGTACTTC. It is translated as CASSKASPYEQYF.

The CDR3 nucleotides are TGTGCCAGCAGCTCGAAAGGGACAGGGGTCGGAGAAAAACTGTTTTTT. Its protein is CASSSKGTGVGEKLFF. The rearrangement joins TRBV7-8 to TRBJ1-4; TRBD1 matches at 10 bases. The CDR3 consists of 16 residues. CDR1 SGHVS and CDR2 FQNEAQ come from the germline V gene. The V gene end was trimmed by 4 bases and the J gene end by 8 bases; junction bases not matched to a gene: 10. The full variable domain, its missing parts supplied by reference TRBV7-8 and TRBJ1-4, is GAGVSQSPRYKVAKRGQDVALRCDPISGHVSLFWYQQALGQGPEFLTYFQNEAQLDKSGLPSDRFFAERPEGSVSTLKIQRTQQEDSAVYLCASSSKGTGVGEKLFFGSGTQLSVL.

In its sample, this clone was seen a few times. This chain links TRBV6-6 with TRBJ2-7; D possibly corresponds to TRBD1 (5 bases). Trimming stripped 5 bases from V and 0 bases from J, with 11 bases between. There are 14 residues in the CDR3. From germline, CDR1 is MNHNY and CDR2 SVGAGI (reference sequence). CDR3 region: CASSNRQSSYEQYF. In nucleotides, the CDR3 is TGTGCCAGCAGTAACCGACAGAGCTCCTACGAGCAGTACTTC.

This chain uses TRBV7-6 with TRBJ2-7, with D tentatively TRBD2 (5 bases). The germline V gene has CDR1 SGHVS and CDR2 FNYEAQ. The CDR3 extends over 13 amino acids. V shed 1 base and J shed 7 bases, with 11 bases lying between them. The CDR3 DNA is TGTGCCAGCAGCTTAGAACGGGGTAAGGAGCAGTACTTC. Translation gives CASSLERGKEQYF.

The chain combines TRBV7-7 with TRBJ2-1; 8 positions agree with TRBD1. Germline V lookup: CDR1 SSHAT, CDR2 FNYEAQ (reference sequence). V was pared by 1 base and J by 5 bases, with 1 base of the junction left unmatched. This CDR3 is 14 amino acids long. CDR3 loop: CASSLDRGNNEQFF. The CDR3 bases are TGTGCCAGCAGCTTAGACAGGGGGAACAATGAGCAGTTCTTC.

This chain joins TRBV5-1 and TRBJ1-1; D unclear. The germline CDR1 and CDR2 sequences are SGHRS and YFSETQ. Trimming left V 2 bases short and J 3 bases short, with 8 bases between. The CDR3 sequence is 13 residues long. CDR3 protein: CASSLPGDTEAFF. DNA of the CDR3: TGCGCCAGCAGCTTACCGGGAGACACTGAAGCTTTCTTT.